The 9 T cell receptor beta chains below all came from one sample that was sequenced in a study of OX40 agonist ivuxolimab in advanced cancers. Sequenced by immunoSEQ multiplex PCR; TCRdb stores in-frame clones only, minus some. The sample lists 65,000 to 95,000 clones, less than 95% occurring once. The specimen comprised CD4+ or CD8+ T cells sorted from blood, sampled in a trial of the OX40 agonist ivuxolimab. The source of these receptors is an adult with an advanced solid tumor such as melanoma, head and neck, liver or kidney cancer.

Comments on this clone: Other DNA sequences in the sample encode the same CDR3. The chain couples TRBV27 to TRBJ2-6; D unresolved. V was shortened by 2 bases and J by 1 base, with 6 bases between the two germline ends. Germline CDR1 reads MNHEY; CDR2 reads SMNVEV (reference sequence). The CDR3 is 15 amino acids. The CDR3 DNA sequence: TGTGCCAGCAGTTTAGGGGTATCTGGGGCCAACGTCCTGACTTTC. Its translation is CASSLGVSGANVLTF.

This clone has just one count. The CDR3 here is CASSLGLSTDTQYF. CDR3 coding DNA: TGTGCCAGCAGCTTGGGACTTAGCACAGATACGCAGTATTTT. V and J are TRBV5-8 and TRBJ2-3; no definite D call. This CDR3 is 14 amino acids long. Per germline, CDR1 SGHTS and CDR2 YDEGEE. Trimming removed 0 bases at V and 0 bases at J, with 5 bases between. The variable domain in full, completed from reference TRBV5-8 and TRBJ2-3, reads EAGVTQSPTHLIKTRGQQATLRCSPISGHTSVYWYQQALGLGLQFLLWYDEGEERNRGNFPPRFSGRQFPNYSSELNVNALELEDSALYLCASSLGLSTDTQYFGPGTRLTVL.

The chain carries TRBV5-3 and TRBJ2-4; a possible D gene is TRBD1 (6 bases). TRBV5-3 is an ORF, with its function uncertain. This CDR3 spans 15 amino acids. V was cut by 2 bases and J by 4 bases, with 13 bases left in between. The CDR3 DNA follows: TGTGCCAGAAGCTTCGGACAGAAAAAGAAAAACATTCAGTACTTC. The encoded protein is CARSFGQKKKNIQYF.

This chain links TRBV4-1 with TRBJ1-1, with no clear D. The V end was cut by 3 bases, the J end by 0 bases, with 11 bases between. CDR3 size: 15 residues. CDR1 and CDR2 from the germline V gene are MGHRA and YSYEKL. The CDR3 nucleotides read TGCGCCAGCAGCCAGAATCGGGAAGTGAACACTGAAGCTTTCTTT. Its protein product is CASSQNREVNTEAFF.

The J gene is TRBJ1-1, the V gene TRBV5-1; weak D call: TRBD1 (5 bases). Germline V CDR1 and CDR2: SGHRS, YFSETQ. CDR3 size: 15 residues. V gave up 0 bases and J gave up 6 bases, with 15 bases separating them. The CDR3 DNA reads TGCGCCAGCAGCTTGGCCTACCAGGGAGTCCCTGAAGCTTTCTTT. Translation gives CASSLAYQGVPEAFF.

This clone was seen just once. This chain uses TRBV7-8 with TRBJ2-1; 10 bases match TRBD1. This CDR3 contains 21 residues. The junction had 15 bases not matched to a gene; V was cut back by 1 base and J by 0 bases. Germline CDR1 is SGHVS and CDR2 is FQNEAQ. CDR3 protein: CASSLVVLGQGSISSYNEQFF. The CDR3 coding sequence is TGTGCCAGCAGCTTAGTTGTCTTGGGACAGGGGTCTATAAGCTCCTACAATGAGCAGTTCTTC.

The CDR3 sequence is CASSYYRESNSPLHF. DNA for the CDR3: TGTGCCAGCAGCTACTACAGGGAATCGAATTCACCCCTCCACTTT. The chain employs TRBV13 and TRBJ1-6, with D perhaps TRBD1 (6 bases). V gave up 4 bases and J gave up 7 bases, with 14 bases separating them. Germline V gene data show CDR1 as PRHDT and CDR2 as FYEKMQ (reference sequence). The CDR3 has 15 residues.

V and J are TRBV9 and TRBJ2-3; 11 bases agree with TRBD2. CDR1 and CDR2 from the germline V gene are SGDLS and YYNGEE. Trimming took 2 bases from V and 6 from J; bases not matched to a gene: 11. The CDR3 sequence is 17 residues long. CDR3 in amino acids: CASSVHRTTSGDDTQYF. In DNA form, the CDR3 reads TGTGCCAGCAGCGTTCATCGTACGACTAGCGGGGATGATACGCAGTATTTT.

This sequence joins TRBV5-1 and TRBJ2-3; D is unresolved. Germline loops: CDR1 SGHRS, CDR2 YFSETQ. This CDR3 spans 15 amino acids. The V end lost 0 bases, the J end lost 0 bases, and 8 bases lay between the germline ends. Written as DNA, the CDR3 is TGCGCCAGCAGCTTGGGTGCAGATAGCACAGATACGCAGTATTTT. It codes for CASSLGADSTDTQYF.